The entry that follows covers one TCR beta chain sequence. The ends lost 3 bases at V and 4 bases at J; junction bases unmatched: 5. This CDR3 has 16 amino acids. From germline, CDR1 is LNHDA and CDR2 SQIVND (reference sequence). The PCR ran on 60 Vbeta and 13 Jbeta primers. Sequencing used immunoSEQ multiplex PCR; TCRdb keeps in-frame clones, though not all of them. The top ten clones hold under 0.8% of a sample with about 220,000 clones, around 76% of them seen once. The record originates from a study of cytomegalovirus exposure and HLA in healthy donors. What was sequenced was PBMCs. The clonotype comes from a man between 18 and 29 years old in good health and CMV-seronegative. The chain carries TRBV19 and TRBJ2-2, with TRBD1 matching 10 bases. CDR3 in DNA: TGTGCCAGTAGTATGGTCGGGACAGGGGTCACCGGGGAGCTGTTTTTT. The encoded protein is CASSMVGTGVTGELFF.